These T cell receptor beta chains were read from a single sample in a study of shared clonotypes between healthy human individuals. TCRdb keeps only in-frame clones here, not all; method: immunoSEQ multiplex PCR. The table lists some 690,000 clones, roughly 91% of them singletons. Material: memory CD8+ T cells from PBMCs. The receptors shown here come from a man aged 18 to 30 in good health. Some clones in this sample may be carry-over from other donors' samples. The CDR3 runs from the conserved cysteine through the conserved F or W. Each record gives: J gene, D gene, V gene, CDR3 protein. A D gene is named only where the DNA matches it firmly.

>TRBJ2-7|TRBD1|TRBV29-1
CSVRTGGYEQYF
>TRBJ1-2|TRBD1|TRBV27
CASSPGGATGYTF
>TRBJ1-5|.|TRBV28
CASSFPGGWEPQHF
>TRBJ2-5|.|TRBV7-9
CASSPPGWGQETQYF
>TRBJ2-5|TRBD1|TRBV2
CASSVQGAKETQYF
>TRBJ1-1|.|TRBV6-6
CASTMGREAFF
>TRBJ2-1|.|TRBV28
CASSSRGGEQFF
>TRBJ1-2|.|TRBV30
CAWSVQEGDGYTF
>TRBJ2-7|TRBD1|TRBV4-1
CASSQNQGQGAYEQYF
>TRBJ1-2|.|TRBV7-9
CASSPEAGLPGYGYTF
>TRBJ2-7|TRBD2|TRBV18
CASSPSPSGTYEQYF
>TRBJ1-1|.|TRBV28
CASSPPEGVSTEAFF
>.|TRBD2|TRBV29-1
CSVEWRESYEQYF
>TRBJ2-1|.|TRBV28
CASSLTSHYNEQFF
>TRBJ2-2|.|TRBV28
CASSRGGFTGELFF
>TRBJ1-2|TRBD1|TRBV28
CASSLWTTRGQGNNYGYTF
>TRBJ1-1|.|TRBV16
CASSHGGPEAFF
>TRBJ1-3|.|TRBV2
CASSHIKVTGYF
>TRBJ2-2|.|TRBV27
CASSLMAGGVGELFF
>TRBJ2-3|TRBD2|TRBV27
CASSPVLAGGVDTQYF
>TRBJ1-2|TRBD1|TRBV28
CASSIWDRSHYGYTF
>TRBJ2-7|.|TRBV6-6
CASSYAGQLYEQYF
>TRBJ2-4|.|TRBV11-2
CASSLGRGGNIQYF
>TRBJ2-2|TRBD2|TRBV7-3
CASSLMPQGAGEYTGELFF
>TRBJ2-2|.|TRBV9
CASRTGNTGELFF
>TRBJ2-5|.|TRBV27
CASSKVDTYIETQYF
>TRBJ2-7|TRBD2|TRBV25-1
CASSESGRSEQYF
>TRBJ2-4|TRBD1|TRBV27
CASSSTGLVNIQYF
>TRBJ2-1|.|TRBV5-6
CASSQGRTISYNEQFF
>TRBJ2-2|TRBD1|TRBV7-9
CASSFSGGLAGELFF
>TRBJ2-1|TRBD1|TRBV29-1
CSVVGTGAYNEQFF
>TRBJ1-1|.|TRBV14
CASSQWPNTEAFF
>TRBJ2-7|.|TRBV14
CASSPIRGAGEQYF
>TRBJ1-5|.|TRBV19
CASRPYRGNQPQHF
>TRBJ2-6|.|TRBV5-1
CASSGGEGANVLTF
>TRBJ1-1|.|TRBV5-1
CASSLGREAFF
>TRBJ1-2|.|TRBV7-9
CASSPGRPVGSLLHYGYTF
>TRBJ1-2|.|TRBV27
CASSLIGDYYGYTF
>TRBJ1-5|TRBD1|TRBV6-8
CASEDRGNQPQHF
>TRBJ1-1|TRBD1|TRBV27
CATRQGGGITEAFF
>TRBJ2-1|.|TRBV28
CASTPGKVNEQFF
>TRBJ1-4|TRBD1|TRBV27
CASSFFGTGGEKLFF
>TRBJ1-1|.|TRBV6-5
CASSYDGLNTEAFF
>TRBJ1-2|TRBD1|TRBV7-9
CASSLAPRDRANYGYTF
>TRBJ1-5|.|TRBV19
CAIAPAHRYQPQHF
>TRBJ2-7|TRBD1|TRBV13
CASSSARQGARYEQYF
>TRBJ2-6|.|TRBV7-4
CASSQHPSSQSRANVLTF
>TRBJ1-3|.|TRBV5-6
CASSPGSELGNTIYF